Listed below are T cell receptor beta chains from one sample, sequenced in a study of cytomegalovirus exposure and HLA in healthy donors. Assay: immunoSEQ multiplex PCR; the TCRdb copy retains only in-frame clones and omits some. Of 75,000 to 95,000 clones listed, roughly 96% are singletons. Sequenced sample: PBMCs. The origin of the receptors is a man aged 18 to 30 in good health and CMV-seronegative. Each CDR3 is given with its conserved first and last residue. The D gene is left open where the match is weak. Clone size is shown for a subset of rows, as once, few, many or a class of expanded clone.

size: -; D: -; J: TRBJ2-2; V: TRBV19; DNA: TGTGCCAGTAATGGCGGGGATCGCACCGGGGAGCTGTTTTTT; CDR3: CASNGGDRTGELFF
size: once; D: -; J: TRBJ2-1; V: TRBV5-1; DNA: TGCGCCAGCAGACACTCAGGGGGGCCCAACAATGAGCAGTTCTTC; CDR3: CASRHSGGPNNEQFF
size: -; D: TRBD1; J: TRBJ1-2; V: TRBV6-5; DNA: TGTGCCAGCAGCCGGGGACAGGACTATGGCTACACCTTC; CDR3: CASSRGQDYGYTF
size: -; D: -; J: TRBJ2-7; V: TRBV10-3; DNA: TGTGCCATCAGTGAGTGGCAGGGCTCCTACGAGCAGTACTTC; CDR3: CAISEWQGSYEQYF
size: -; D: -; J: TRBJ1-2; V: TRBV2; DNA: TGTGCCAGCAGGGGCCGCAGGGTGGGCATTGGCTACACCTTC; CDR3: CASRGRRVGIGYTF
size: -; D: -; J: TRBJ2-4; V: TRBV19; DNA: TGTGCCAGTAGTATCCCCCGGGTAGCCAAAAACATTCAGTACTTC; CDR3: CASSIPRVAKNIQYF
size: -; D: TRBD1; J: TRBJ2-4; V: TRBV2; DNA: TGTGCCAGCACAACCGGACAGGGCATAGACATTCAGTACTTC; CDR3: CASTTGQGIDIQYF
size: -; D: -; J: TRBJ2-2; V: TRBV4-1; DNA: TGCGCCAGCAGCCAAGTAATGAGCTCCTACACCGGGGAGCTGTTTTTT; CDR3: CASSQVMSSYTGELFF
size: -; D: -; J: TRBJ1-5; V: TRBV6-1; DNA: TGTGCCAGCAGTTCATCCAGGGTTAATCAGCCCCAGCATTTT; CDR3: CASSSSRVNQPQHF
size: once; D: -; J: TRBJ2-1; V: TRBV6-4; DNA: TGTGCCAGCAGCCCATTGGCGGCACACCGTTTATACAATGAGCAGTTCTTC; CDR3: CASSPLAAHRLYNEQFF
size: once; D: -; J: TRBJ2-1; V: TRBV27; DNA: TGTGCCAGCAGTCCGTCGCGGGGACAGCGCAATGAGCAGTTCTTC; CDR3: CASSPSRGQRNEQFF
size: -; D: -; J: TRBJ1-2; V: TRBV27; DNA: TGTGCCACACGGGGGGGGGTTAACTATGGCTACACCTTC; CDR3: CATRGGVNYGYTF
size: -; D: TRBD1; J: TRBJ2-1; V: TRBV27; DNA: TGTGCCAGCAGACTGACAGGGGCGAATGAGCAGTTCTTC; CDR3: CASRLTGANEQFF
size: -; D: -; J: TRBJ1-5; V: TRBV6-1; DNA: TGTGCCAGCGCCGTGGCACAGAATCAGCCCCAGCATTTT; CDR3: CASAVAQNQPQHF
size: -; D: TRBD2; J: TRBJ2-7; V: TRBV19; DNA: TGTGCCAGTAGTATGGGGCTAGCGGGACTCTACGAGCAGTACTTC; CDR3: CASSMGLAGLYEQYF
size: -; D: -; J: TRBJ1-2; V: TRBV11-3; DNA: TGTGCCAGCAGCGTTGGGGGGTACGGCTACACCTTC; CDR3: CASSVGGYGYTF
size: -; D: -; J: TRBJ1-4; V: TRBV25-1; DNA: TGTGCCAGCGGAAGGGCCGACGCGGGGGGAAAACTGTTTTTT; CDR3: CASGRADAGGKLFF
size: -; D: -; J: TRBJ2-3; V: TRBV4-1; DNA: TGCGCCAGCAGCCAAGTCGGGACAGATACGCAGTATTTT; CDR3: CASSQVGTDTQYF
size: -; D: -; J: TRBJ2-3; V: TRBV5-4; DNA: TGTGCCAGCAACCAAAGGAGGGAGGGCACAGATACGCAGTATTTT; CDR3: CASNQRREGTDTQYF
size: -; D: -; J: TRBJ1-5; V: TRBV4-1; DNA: TGCGCCAGCAGCCAAGAAGGGGTGGGTCAGCCCCAGCATTTT; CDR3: CASSQEGVGQPQHF
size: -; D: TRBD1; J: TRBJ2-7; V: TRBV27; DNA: TGTGCCAGCAGGGGCCCGAGACAGGGGTCCTCCTACGAGCAGTACTTC; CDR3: CASRGPRQGSSYEQYF
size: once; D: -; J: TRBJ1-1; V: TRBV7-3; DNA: TGTGCCAGCAGCATCCGGGGGAACACTGAAGCTTTCTTT; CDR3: CASSIRGNTEAFF
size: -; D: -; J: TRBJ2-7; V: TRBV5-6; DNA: TGTGCCAGCAGCTCCTCATGGGCCTCCTACGAGCAGTACTTC; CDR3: CASSSSWASYEQYF
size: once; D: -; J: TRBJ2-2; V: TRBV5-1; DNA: TGCGCCAGCAGCTCTGGGGCCGCGAACACCGGGGAGCTGTTTTTT; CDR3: CASSSGAANTGELFF